The entry below gives a single T cell receptor (beta chain) sequence along with its context. Residents of about two dozen US areas, aged about 18 to 95 years, made up the participants. Cohorts were determined from participant-reported clinical history. Recovery meant two consecutive negative NP/OP PCR tests, professional clearance, or resolved symptoms. This sample was included in a study of blood T cell repertoires in COVID-19. Trimming took 1 base from V and 11 from J, leaving 8 bases between them. The germline CDR1 and CDR2 sequences are LNHDA and SQIVND (reference sequence). CDR3 length: 11 amino acids. In the original analysis: Reference gene primer amplification in the assay estimated nucleated cell counts. Using immunoSEQ multiplex PCR, the repertoire was profiled, and TCRdb retains in-frame clones only, with some absent. V, J and clone size are taken as reported in that table, and D and trimming were inferred from the DNA itself. The table records some 140,000 clones, around 86% of them present only once.

This receptor was taken from a man aged 25-45 years who had recovered from COVID-19. Sequenced sample: PBMCs or T cells enriched from blood (not recorded which). The chain combines TRBV19 with TRBJ1-1; D is undetermined. The CDR3 reads CASSIALEAFF. In DNA, the CDR3 is TGTGCCAGTAGTATAGCCCTGGAGGCTTTCTTT.